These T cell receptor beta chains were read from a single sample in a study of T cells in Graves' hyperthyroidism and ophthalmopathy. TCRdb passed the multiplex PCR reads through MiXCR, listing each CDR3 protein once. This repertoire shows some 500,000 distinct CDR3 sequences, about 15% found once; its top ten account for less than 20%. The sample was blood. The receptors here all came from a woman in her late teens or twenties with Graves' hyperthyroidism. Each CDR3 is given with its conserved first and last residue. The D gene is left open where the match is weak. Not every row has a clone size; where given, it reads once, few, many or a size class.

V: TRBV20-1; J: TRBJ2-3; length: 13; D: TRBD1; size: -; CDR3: CSAVGTGTDTQYF; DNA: TGCAGTGCTGTGGGGACAGGGACAGATACGCAGTATTTT
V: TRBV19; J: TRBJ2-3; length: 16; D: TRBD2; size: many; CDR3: CASSTSGSWRTDTQYF; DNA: TGTGCCAGTAGTACTAGCGGGAGTTGGCGCACAGATACGCAGTATTTT
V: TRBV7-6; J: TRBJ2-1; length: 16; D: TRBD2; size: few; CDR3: CASSWITSGSYNEQFF; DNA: TGTGCCAGCAGCTGGATAACTAGCGGGAGTTACAATGAGCAGTTCTTC
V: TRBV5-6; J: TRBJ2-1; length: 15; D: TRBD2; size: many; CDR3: CASKPGTSSYNEQFF; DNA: TGTGCCAGCAAGCCCGGGACTAGCTCATACAATGAGCAGTTCTTC
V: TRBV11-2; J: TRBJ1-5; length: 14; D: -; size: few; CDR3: CASSLDLGAQPQHF; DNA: TGTGCCAGCAGCCTGGACCTCGGGGCTCAGCCCCAGCATTTT
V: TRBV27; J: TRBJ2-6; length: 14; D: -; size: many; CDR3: CASSTGSGANVLTF; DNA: TGTGCCAGCAGCACAGGGAGTGGGGCCAACGTCCTGACTTTC
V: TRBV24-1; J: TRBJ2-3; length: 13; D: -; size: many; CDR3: CATSDFGVDTQYF; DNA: TGTGCCACCAGTGATTTTGGTGTGGATACGCAGTATTTT
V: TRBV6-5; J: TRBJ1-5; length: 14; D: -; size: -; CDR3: CASSYRAGNQPQHF; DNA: TGTGCCAGCAGTTACAGGGCCGGCAATCAGCCCCAGCATTTT
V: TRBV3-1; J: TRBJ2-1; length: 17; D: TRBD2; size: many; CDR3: CASSQGVAGGWGAEQFF; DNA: TGTGCCAGCAGCCAGGGAGTAGCGGGAGGGTGGGGCGCTGAGCAGTTCTTC
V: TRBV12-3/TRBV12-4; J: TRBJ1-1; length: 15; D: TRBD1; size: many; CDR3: CASSLGTGGNTEAFF; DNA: TGTGCCAGCAGTTTGGGGACAGGTGGGAACACTGAAGCTTTCTTT
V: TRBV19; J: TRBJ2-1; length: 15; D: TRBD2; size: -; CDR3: CASSPREGPYNEQFF; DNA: TGTGCCAGTAGTCCCAGGGAGGGACCCTACAATGAGCAGTTCTTC
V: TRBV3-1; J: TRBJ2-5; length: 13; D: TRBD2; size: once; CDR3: CASGRAQLETQYF; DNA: TGTGCAAGCGGGAGGGCTCAGTTGGAGACCCAGTACTTC
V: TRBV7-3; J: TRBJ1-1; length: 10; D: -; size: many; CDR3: CASSLSPAFF; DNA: TGTGCCAGCAGCTTATCTCCAGCTTTCTTT
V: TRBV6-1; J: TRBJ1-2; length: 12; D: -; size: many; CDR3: CASTQRQDGYTF; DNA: TGTGCCAGCACTCAAAGGCAGGATGGCTACACCTTC
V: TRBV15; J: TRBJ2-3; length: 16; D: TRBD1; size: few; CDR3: CATSRGQGASTDTQYF; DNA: TGTGCCACCAGCAGAGGACAGGGGGCCAGCACAGATACGCAGTATTTT
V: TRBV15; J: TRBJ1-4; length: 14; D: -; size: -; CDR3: CATSRATGLEKLFF; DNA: TGTGCCACCAGCAGAGCGACAGGTTTGGAAAAACTGTTTTTT
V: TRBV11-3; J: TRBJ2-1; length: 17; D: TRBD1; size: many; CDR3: CASSFWGQGAQVNEQFF; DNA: TGTGCCAGCAGCTTTTGGGGACAGGGGGCGCAGGTAAATGAGCAGTTCTTC
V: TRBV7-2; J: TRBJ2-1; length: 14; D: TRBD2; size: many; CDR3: CASSLEGGRVEQFF; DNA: TGTGCCAGCAGCTTAGAGGGCGGGAGGGTCGAGCAGTTCTTC
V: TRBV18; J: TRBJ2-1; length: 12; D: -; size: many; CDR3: CASSPNNNEQFF; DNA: TGTGCCAGCTCACCGAATAACAATGAGCAGTTCTTC
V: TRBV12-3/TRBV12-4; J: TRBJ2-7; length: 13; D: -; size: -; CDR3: CASNSDRINTQYF; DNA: TGTGCCAGCAATTCCGACCGAATTAACACGCAGTACTTC
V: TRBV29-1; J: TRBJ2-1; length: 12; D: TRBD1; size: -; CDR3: CSVDRGVDELFF; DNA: TGCAGCGTCGACAGGGGGGTCGATGAGCTGTTCTTC
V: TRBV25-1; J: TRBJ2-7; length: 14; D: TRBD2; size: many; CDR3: CASGEREMLEEQYF; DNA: TGTGCCAGCGGCGAGCGGGAGATGCTAGAAGAGCAGTACTTC
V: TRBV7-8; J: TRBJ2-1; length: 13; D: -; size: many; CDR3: CASSSLTGNEQFF; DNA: TGTGCCAGCAGCTCCCTTACGGGGAATGAGCAGTTCTTC
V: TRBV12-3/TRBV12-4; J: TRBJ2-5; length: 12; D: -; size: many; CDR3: CASMVYQETQYF; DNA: TGTGCCAGCATGGTGTACCAAGAGACCCAGTACTTC
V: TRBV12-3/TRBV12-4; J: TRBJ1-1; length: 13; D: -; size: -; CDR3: CASSPRDTRGAFF; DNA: TGTGCCAGCAGTCCCCGGGACACCAGAGGGGCTTTCTTT
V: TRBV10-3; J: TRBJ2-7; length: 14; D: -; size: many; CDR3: CAIKAAESSYEQYF; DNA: TGTGCCATCAAGGCGGCTGAAAGCTCCTACGAGCAGTACTTC
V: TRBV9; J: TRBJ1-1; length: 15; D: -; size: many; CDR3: CASSPGLGMNTEAFF; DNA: TGTGCCAGCAGCCCCGGTTTAGGCATGAACACTGAAGCTTTCTTT
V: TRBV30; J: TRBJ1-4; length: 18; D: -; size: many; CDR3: CAWSVGLDSRSMVEKLFF; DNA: TGTGCCTGGAGTGTAGGTCTAGACAGCAGGTCGATGGTGGAAAAACTGTTTTTT
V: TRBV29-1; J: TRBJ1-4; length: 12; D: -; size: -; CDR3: CSVGRVTEKLFF; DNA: TGCAGCGTTGGCAGGGTTACGGAAAAACTGTTTTTT
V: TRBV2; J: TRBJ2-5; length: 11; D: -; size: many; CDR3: CASRLLETQYF; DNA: TGTGCCAGCAGGCTTCTAGAGACCCAGTACTTC
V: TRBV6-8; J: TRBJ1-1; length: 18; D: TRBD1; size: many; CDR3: CASKGHRGTGRVNTEAFF; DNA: TGTGCCAGCAAGGGTCACAGGGGGACAGGGAGGGTGAACACTGAAGCTTTCTTT
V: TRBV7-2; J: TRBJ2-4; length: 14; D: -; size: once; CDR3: CASSFLGRGDIQYF; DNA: TGTGCCAGCAGCTTTTTAGGGAGGGGGGACATTCAGTACTTC
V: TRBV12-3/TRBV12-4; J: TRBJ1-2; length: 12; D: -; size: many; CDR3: CASRGTSYGYTF; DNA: TGTGCCAGCAGGGGGACAAGCTATGGCTACACCTTC
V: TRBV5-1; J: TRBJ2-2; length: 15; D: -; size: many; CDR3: CASSLLGHDTGELFF; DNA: TGCGCCAGCAGCTTGTTAGGGCATGACACCGGGGAGCTGTTTTTT
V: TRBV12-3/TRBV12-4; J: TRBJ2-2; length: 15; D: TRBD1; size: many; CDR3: CASRPGQGYTGELFF; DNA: TGTGCCAGCAGACCGGGACAGGGGTACACCGGGGAGCTGTTTTTT
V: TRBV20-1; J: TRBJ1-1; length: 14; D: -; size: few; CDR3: CSATAGPRNTEAFF; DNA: TGCAGTGCTACGGCGGGACCCAGGAACACTGAAGCTTTCTTT
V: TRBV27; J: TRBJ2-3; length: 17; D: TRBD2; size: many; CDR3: CASSLLGLAGITDTQYF; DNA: TGTGCCAGCAGTTTACTGGGACTAGCGGGGATCACAGATACGCAGTATTTT
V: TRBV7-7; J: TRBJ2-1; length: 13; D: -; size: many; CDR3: CASSSLGKDEQFF; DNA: TGTGCTAGCAGCTCACTAGGGAAAGATGAGCAGTTCTTC
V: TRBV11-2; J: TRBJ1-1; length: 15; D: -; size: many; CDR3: CASSVTGTSNTEAFF; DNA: TGTGCCAGCAGCGTCACCGGGACCTCGAACACTGAAGCTTTCTTT
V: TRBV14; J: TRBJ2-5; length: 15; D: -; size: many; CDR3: CASSVSRGMVETQYF; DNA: TGTGCCAGCAGCGTAAGTCGAGGGATGGTGGAGACCCAGTACTTC
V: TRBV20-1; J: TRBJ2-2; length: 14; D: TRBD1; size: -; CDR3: CSAYRGQGAGELFF; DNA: TGCAGTGCTTACAGGGGACAGGGGGCCGGGGAGCTGTTTTTT
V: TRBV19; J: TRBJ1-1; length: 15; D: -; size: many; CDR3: CASTPSGWMNTEAFF; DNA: TGTGCCAGTACCCCGTCGGGCTGGATGAACACTGAAGCTTTCTTT
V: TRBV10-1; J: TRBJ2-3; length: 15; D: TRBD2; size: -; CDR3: CASSPLAGVGSTQYF; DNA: TGCGCCAGCAGCCCTCTAGCGGGAGTCGGAAGTACGCAGTATTTT
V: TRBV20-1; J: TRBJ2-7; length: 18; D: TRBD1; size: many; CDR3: CSASPPYSSGTGTYEQYF; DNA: TGCAGTGCTAGTCCTCCCTACTCTTCCGGGACAGGGACCTACGAGCAGTACTTC
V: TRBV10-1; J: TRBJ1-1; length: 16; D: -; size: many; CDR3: CASSAGGGGFLVEAFF; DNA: TGCGCCAGCAGTGCCGGCGGGGGAGGCTTTCTGGTTGAAGCTTTCTTT
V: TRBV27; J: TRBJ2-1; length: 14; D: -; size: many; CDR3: CASSLSGPVNEQFF; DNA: TGTGCCAGCAGTTTATCCGGTCCTGTCAATGAGCAGTTCTTC
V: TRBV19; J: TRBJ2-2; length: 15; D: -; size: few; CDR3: CASSWVTQNTGELFF; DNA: TGTGCCAGTAGCTGGGTTACACAGAACACCGGGGAGCTGTTTTTT